Sequencing of this T cell receptor (beta chain) was carried out in a study of blood T cell repertoires in COVID-19. Overall study: Some COVID-19 samples were acute and others convalescent; all came from the United States, Italy and Spain. PBMCs, B-cell-depleted T cells, or T cells provided the cDNA or gDNA that made up the material.

Clones were read by immunoSEQ multiplex PCR, and TCRdb kept only the in-frame ones, dropping some. Altogether 220,000 or so clones are present, about four fifths being singletons, with the ten largest covering less than 4%. Germline CDR1 KGHSH, CDR2 LQKENI. The CDR3 has 16 amino acids. Trimming took off 0 bases at V and 2 bases at J, with 11 bases between the two ends. The V gene is TRBV18, the J gene TRBJ2-4, with D possibly TRBD1 on 5 matching bases. Input material: peripheral blood. The TCR comes from a woman over 75 with acute or convalescent COVID-19. DNA of the CDR3: TGTGCCAGCTCACCACCTCTACAGGAGACCAAAAACATTCAGTACTTC. It yields the protein CASSPPLQETKNIQYF.